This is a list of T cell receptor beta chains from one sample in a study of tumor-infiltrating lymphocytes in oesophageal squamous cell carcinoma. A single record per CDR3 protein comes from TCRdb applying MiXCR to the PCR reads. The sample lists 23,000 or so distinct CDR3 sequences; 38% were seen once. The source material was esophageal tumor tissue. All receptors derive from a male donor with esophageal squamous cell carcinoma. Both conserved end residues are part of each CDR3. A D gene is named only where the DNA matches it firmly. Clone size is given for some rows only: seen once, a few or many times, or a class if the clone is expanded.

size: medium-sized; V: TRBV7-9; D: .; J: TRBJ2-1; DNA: TGTGCCAGCAGCTTTAGCGGCCGCTCCTACAATGAGCAGTTCTTC; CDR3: CASSFSGRSYNEQFF
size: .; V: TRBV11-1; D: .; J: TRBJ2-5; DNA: TGTGCCAGCAGCTTAGGTTCGCTAGCCAATGAGCAGTACTTC; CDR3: CASSLGSLANEQYF
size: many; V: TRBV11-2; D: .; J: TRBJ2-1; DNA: TGTGCCAGCACCAACGACAGGTCCTACAATGAGCAGTTCTTC; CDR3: CASTNDRSYNEQFF
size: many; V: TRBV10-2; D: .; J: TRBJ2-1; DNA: TGCGCCAGCAGGCTGGAGTTCGATGAGCAGTTCTTC; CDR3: CASRLEFDEQFF
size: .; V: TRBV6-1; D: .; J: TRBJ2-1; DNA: TGTGCCAGCAGCCGTATGCGGGCTGAAGAGACCCAGTTCTTC; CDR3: CASSRMRAEETQFF
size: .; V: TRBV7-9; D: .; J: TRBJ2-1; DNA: TGTGCCAGCAGCTTAGAGGCTCCAGCCCATGAGCAGTTCTTC; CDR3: CASSLEAPAHEQFF
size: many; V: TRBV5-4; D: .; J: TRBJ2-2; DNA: TGTGCCAGCCACTCGGGGCTAGAGACCGGGGAGCTGTTTTTT; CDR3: CASHSGLETGELFF
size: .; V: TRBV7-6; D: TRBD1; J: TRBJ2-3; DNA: TGTGCCAGCAGCTTATATAGGGCAGGGGGAAATACGCAGTATTTT; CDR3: CASSLYRAGGNTQYF
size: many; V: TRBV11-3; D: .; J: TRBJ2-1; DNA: TGTGCCAGCAGCTTAGGGGGGACTCGTACCTACAATGAGCAGTTCTTC; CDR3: CASSLGGTRTYNEQFF
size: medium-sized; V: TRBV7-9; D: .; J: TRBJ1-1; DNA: TGTGCCAGCAATACCGGGAGGAACACTGAAGCTTTCTTT; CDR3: CASNTGRNTEAFF
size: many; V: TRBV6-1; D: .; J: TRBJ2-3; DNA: TGTGCCAGCAGTTCGGCTAGTTCGTCAGATACGCAGTATTTT; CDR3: CASSSASSSDTQYF
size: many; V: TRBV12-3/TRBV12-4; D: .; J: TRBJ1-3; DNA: TGTGCCAGCAGTTCCTCGTTGGGCCTAATATATTTT; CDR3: CASSSSLGLIYF
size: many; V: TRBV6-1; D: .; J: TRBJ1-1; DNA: TGTGCCAGCAGTGCCCACACAGGGATGAACACTGAAGCTTTCTTT; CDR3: CASSAHTGMNTEAFF
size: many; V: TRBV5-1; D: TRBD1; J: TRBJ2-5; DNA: TGCGCCAGCAGCCAGAACCAGGGGGCCGAGACCCAGTACTTC; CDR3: CASSQNQGAETQYF
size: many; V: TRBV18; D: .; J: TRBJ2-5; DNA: TGTGCCAGCTCAGAGACCCAACGCGGGACCCAGTACTTC; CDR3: CASSETQRGTQYF
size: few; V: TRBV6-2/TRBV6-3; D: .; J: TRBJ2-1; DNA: TGTGCCAGCAGTGAACCAGGGATCCCGCCCTACGAGCAGTTCTTC; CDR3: CASSEPGIPPYEQFF
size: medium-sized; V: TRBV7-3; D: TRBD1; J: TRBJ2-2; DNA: TGTGCCAGCAGCTTAAACCCAGGGGGCCAATCCGGGGAGCTGTTTTTT; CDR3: CASSLNPGGQSGELFF
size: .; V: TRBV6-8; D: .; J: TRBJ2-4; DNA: TGTGCCAGCTGGGCGGGACAGTTTAACACCGGGGAGCTGTACTTC; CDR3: CASWAGQFNTGELYF
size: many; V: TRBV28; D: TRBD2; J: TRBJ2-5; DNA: TGTGCCAGCAGTTTAGGACTAGCGGACCAAGAGACCCAGTACTTC; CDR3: CASSLGLADQETQYF
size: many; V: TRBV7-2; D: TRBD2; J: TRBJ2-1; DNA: TGTGCCAGCAGCGTCACTAGCGGGGTTAACAATGAGCAGTTCTTC; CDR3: CASSVTSGVNNEQFF
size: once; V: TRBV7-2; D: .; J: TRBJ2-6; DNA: TGTGCCAGCAGCGACCGGACTTTC; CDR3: CASSDRTF
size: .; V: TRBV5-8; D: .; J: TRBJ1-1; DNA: TGTGCCAGCAGCTTGGAGGCAGGGTTGAACACTGAAGCTTTCTTT; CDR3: CASSLEAGLNTEAFF
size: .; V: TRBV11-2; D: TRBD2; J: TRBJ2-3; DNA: TGTGCCAGCAGCTTCCGTGGCGGGAGGGGGAACGCAGATACGCAGTATTTT; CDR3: CASSFRGGRGNADTQYF
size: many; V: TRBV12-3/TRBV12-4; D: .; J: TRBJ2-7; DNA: TGTGCCAGCAGCGAACAGGAGCTCTCCTACGAGCAGTACTTC; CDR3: CASSEQELSYEQYF
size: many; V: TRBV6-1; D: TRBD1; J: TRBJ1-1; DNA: TGTGCCCCACGGGGACAGGACAACACTGAAGCTTTCTTT; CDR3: CAPRGQDNTEAFF
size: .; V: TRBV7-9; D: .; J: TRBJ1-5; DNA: TGTGCCAGCAGCTTAGAGGGGGGTTTGGGGGCCGTCGATCAGCCCCAGCATTTT; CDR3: CASSLEGGLGAVDQPQHF
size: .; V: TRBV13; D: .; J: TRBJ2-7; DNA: TGTGCCAGCAGCCAGGACATAGGGAAAAATGAGCAGTACTTC; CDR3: CASSQDIGKNEQYF
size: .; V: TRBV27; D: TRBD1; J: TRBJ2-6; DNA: TGTGCCAGCAGTTCAGAAGGGGGACAGGGCTTCTCTGGGGCCGACGTCCTGACTTTC; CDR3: CASSSEGGQGFSGADVLTF
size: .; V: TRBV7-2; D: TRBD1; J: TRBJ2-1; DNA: TGTGCCAGCAGCCCGAAGGACAGGGGCTACAATGAGCAGTTCTTC; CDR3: CASSPKDRGYNEQFF
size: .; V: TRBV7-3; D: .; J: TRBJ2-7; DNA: TGTGCCAGCAGCTCATCGAAACTGGAGCAGTACTTC; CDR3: CASSSSKLEQYF
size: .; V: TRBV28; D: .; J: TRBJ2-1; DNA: TGTGCCAGCAGTTTATCGGCGGGATCCTACAATGAGCAGTTCTTC; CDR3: CASSLSAGSYNEQFF
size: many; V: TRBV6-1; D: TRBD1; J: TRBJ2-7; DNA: TGTGCCAGCAGAGCCGGGACAGGGTGGCGCGAGCAGTACTTC; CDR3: CASRAGTGWREQYF
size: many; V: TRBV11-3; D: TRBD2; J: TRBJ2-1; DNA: TGTGCCAGCAGCCCGACGGGGAGTTCGCGGGGGGGCGGTTACAATGAGCAGTTCTTC; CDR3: CASSPTGSSRGGGYNEQFF
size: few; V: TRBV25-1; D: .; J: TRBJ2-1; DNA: TGTGCCAGCAGACCAAATTTGGGACCTACCGACTCCTACAATGAGCAGTTCTTC; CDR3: CASRPNLGPTDSYNEQFF
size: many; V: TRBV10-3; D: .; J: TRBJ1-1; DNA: TGTGCCATCAGCGGACTTGACAGGTCGAACACTGAAGCTTTCTTT; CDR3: CAISGLDRSNTEAFF
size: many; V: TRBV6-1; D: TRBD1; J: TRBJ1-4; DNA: TGTGCCAGCAGCCACGACAGGGGAGGTAGTGAAAAACTGTTTTTT; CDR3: CASSHDRGGSEKLFF
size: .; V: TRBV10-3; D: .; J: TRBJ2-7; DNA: TGTGCCATCAGTGAGCCGGACCCGGACGGCTACGAGCAGTACTTC; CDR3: CAISEPDPDGYEQYF
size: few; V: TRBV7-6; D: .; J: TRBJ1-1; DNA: TGTGCCAGCAGCCAAGACACGAACACTGAAGCTTTCTTT; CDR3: CASSQDTNTEAFF
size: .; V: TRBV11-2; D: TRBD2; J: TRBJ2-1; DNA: TGTGCCAGCAGCTTAAGAGCGGGAGGGAATGAGCAGTTCTTC; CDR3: CASSLRAGGNEQFF
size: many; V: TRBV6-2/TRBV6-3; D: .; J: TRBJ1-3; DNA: TGTGCCAGCAGCCACGGGGGAAACACCATATATTTT; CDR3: CASSHGGNTIYF
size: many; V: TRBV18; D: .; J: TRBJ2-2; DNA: TGTGCCAGCTCACCATACACCGGGGAGCTGTTTTTT; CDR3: CASSPYTGELFF
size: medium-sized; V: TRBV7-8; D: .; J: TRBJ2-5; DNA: TGTGCCAGCAGCTTAGCTGCCCAAGAGACCCAGTACTTC; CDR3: CASSLAAQETQYF
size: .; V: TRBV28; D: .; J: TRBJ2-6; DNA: TGTGCCAGCAGTTTATCGACTTGGCTGCGCTCTGGGGCCAACGTCCTGACTTTC; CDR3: CASSLSTWLRSGANVLTF
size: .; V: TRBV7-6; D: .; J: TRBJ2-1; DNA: TGTGCCAGCAGCTTAGGGACTGGCTCCTACAATGAGCAGTTCTTC; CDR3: CASSLGTGSYNEQFF
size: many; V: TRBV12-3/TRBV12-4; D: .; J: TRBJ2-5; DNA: TGTGCCAGCAGTCTTAGTAGGGTAGAGACCCAGTACTTC; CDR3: CASSLSRVETQYF
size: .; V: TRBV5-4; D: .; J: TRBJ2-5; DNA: TGTGCCAGCAGCCGCCAAATTGGGGTAGAGACCCAGTACTTC; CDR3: CASSRQIGVETQYF
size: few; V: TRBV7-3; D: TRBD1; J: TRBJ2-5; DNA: TGTGCCAGCAGCACGACAGGGGGAGAGACCCAGTACTTC; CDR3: CASSTTGGETQYF
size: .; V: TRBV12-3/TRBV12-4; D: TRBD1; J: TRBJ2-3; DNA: TGTGCCAGCAGTCCGGGACAGGGAGTCGGAGCGCAGTATTTT; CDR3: CASSPGQGVGAQYF
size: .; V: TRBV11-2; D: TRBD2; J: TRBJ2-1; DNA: TGTGCCAGCAGCTTACAAGCGGGGGGTGGTGAGCAGTTCTTC; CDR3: CASSLQAGGGEQFF
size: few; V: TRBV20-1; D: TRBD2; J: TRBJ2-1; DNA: TGCAGTGCTAGAGATCCCACTAGCGGGGTCAACAGGGAGCAGTTCTTC; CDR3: CSARDPTSGVNREQFF
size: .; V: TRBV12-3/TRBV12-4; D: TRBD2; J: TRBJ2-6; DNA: TGTGCCGGACTAGCGGGAGGCAGCTCTGGGGCCAACGTCCTGACTTTC; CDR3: CAGLAGGSSGANVLTF
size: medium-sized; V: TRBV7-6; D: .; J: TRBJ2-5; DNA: TGTGCCAGCAGCAAGCGGGCCGGCCAAGAGACCCAGTACTTC; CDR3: CASSKRAGQETQYF
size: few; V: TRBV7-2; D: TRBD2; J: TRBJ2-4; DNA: TGTGCCAGCAGCTTTGGGGAAGCGGGAGTTACCAAAAACATTCAGTACTTC; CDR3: CASSFGEAGVTKNIQYF
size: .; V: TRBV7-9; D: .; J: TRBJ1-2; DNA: TGTGCCAGCAGCTTAGTGGACTATGGCTACACCTTC; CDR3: CASSLVDYGYTF
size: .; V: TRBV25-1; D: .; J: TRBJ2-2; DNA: TGTGCCAGCAGTGGCCCCGTGACAGGAATGATAGGACTGGAGCTGTTTTTT; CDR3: CASSGPVTGMIGLELFF
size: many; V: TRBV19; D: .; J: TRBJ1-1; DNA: TGTGCCAGTAGTACACAGGGGAACACTGAAGCTTTCTTT; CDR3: CASSTQGNTEAFF